This TCR beta chain emerged from a study of shared clonotypes between healthy human individuals. The CDR3 is 14 residues long. V lost 3 bases, J lost 3 bases, and 10 bases lay in between. Per the germline V gene, CDR1 is SGHNT and CDR2 is YYREEE (reference sequence). In replicate PCRs of sorted subsets, roughly 200 ng DNA, approximately 28,000 T cell genomes, was used. The table came from immunoSEQ multiplex PCR; TCRdb's copy has only in-frame clones and leaves some out. In the table there are fewer than 2.5 million clones, approximately 93% of which are singletons. As for this clone: What it recognizes is unknown.

Broader study findings: What limited the represented genetic and exposure-history diversity was the small number of donors. In general, naive subsets displayed greater estimated richness than memory subsets did.

Donors comprised only Caucasian adults living in Nashville, Tennessee. The genes are TRBV5-4 and TRBJ1-5; D may be TRBD1 (5 bases). Sample: naive CD4+ T cells from PBMCs. Subset of the sample: CD45RA+ positively selected. The TCR originated in a man between 18 and 29 years old in good health. Some clones in this sample may be carry-over from other donors' samples. CDR3 DNA: TGTGCCAGCAGCTCCCGGGACTACAATCAGCCCCAGCATTTT. It yields the protein CASSSRDYNQPQHF.